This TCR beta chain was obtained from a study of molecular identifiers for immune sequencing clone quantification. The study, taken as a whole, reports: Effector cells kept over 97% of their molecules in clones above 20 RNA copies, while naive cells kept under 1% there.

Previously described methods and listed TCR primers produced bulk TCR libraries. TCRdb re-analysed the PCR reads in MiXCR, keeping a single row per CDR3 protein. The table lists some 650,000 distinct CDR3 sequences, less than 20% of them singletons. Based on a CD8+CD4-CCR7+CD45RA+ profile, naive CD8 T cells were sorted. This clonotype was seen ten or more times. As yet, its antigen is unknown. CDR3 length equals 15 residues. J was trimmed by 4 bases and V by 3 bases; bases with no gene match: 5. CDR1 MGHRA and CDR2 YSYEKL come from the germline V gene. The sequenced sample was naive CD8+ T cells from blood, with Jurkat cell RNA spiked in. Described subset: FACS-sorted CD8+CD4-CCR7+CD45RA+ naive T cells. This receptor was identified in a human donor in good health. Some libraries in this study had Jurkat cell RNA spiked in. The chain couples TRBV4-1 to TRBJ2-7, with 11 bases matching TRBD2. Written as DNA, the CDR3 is TGCGCCAGCAGCCAGAGGACTAGCGGGTCTTACGAGCAGTACTTC. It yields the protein CASSQRTSGSYEQYF.